This T cell receptor beta chain is drawn from a study of memory CD4+ T cells and cytomegalovirus serostatus. Single viable CD3+CD4+CD8-CD45RO+ cells were sorted as the memory CD4+ T cells. Germline assignment: CDR1 LNHDA and CDR2 SQIVND (reference sequence). The CDR3 is 14 residues long. V was cut by 3 bases and J by 4 bases, with 12 bases left in between. Sequencing was performed with immunoSEQ multiplex PCR; in TCRdb, only in-frame clones are kept and a portion is missing. The sample consists of about 41,000 clones, roughly 80% of them appearing once. The sample taken for sequencing was memory CD4+ T cells from blood. The clonotype was recovered from an adult in good health and CMV-seronegative. The V and J genes are TRBV19 and TRBJ1-2, with D possibly TRBD1 on 5 matching bases. CDR3 in DNA: TGTGCCAGTAGTATCCCAGGGATTACCTATGGCTACACCTTC. Amino acids: CASSIPGITYGYTF.